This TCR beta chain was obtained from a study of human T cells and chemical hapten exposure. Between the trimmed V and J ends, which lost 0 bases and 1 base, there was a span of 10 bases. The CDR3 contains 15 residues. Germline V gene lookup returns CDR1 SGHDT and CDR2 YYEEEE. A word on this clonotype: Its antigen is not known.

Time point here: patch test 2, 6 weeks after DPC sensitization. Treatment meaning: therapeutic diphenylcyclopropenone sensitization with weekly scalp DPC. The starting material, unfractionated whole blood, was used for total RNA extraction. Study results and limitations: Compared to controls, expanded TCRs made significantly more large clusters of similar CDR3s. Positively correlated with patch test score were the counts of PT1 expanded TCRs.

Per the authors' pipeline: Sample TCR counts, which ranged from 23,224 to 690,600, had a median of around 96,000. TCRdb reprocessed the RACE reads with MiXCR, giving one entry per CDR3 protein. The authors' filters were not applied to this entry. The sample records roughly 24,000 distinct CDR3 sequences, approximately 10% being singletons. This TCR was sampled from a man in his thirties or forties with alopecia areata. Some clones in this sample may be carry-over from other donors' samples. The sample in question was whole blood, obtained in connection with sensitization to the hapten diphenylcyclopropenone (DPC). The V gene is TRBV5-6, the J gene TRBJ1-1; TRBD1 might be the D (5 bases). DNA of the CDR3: TGTGCCAGCAGCTTGGTAGACAGATCGAACACTGAAGCTTTCTTT. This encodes CASSLVDRSNTEAFF.